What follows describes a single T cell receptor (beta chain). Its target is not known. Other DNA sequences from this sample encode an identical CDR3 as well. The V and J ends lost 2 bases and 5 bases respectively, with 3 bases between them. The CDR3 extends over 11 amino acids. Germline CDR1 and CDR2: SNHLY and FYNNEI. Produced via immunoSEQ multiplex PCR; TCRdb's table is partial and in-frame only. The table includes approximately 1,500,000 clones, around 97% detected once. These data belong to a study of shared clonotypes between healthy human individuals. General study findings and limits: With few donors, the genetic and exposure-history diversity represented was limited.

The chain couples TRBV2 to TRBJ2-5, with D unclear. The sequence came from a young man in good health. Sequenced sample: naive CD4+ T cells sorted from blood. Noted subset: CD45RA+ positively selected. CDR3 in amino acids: CASSETETQYF. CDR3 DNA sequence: TGTGCCAGCAGTGAAACTGAGACCCAGTACTTC.